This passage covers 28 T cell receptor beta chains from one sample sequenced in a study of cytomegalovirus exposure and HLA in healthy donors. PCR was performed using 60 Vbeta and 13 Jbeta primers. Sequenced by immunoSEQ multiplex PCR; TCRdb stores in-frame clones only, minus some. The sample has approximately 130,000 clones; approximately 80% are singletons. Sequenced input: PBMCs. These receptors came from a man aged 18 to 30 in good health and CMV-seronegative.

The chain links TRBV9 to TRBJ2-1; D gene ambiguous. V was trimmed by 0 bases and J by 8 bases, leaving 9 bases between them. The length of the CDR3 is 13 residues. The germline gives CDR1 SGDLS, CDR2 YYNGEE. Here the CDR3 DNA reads TGTGCCAGCAGCGTAGGCTCTCAGGATGAGCAGTTCTTC. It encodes CASSVGSQDEQFF.

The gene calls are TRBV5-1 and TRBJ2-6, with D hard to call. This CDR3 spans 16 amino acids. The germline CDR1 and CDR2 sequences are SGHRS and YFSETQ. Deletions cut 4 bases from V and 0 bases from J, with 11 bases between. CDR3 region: CASSDAWASGANVLTF. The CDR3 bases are TGCGCCAGCAGCGATGCGTGGGCCTCTGGGGCCAACGTCCTGACTTTC.

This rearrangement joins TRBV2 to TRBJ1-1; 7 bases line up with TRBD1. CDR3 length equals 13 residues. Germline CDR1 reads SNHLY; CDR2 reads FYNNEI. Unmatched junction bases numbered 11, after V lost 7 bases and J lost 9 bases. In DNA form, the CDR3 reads TGTGCCAGCACTTACGACAGGGAAGGCAAAGCTTTCTTT. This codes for CASTYDREGKAFF.

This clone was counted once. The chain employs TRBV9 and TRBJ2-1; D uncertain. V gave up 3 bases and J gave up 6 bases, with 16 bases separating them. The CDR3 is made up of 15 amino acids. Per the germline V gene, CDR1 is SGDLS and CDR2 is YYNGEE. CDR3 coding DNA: TGTGCCAGCAGCGCCGAGGATACCCTTACCAATGAGCAGTTCTTC. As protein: CASSAEDTLTNEQFF.

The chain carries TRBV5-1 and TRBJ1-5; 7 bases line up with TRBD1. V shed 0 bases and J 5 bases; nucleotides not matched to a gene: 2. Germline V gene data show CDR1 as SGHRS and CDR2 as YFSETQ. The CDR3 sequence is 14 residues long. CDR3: CASSLGQGHQPQHF. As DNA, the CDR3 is TGCGCCAGCAGCTTGGGACAGGGCCATCAGCCCCAGCATTTT.

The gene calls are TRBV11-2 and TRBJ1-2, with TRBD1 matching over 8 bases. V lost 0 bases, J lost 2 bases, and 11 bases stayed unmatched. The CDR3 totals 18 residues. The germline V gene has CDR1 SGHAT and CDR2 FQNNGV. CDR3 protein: CASSLERTGRDPNYGYTF. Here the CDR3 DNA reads TGTGCCAGCAGCTTAGAGCGGACAGGGCGCGACCCAAACTATGGCTACACCTTC.

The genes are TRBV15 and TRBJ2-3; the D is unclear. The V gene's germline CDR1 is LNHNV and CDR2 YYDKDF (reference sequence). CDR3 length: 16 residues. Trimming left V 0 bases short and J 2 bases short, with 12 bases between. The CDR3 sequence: CATSRDFLSFTDTQYF. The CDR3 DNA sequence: TGTGCCACCAGCAGAGACTTTCTCTCTTTCACAGATACGCAGTATTTT.

The CDR3 DNA reads as TGTGCCTGGACTCCACTAGTGGGAGGGGATCACTATGGCTACACCTTC. Residues: CAWTPLVGGDHYGYTF. The chain has TRBV30 and TRBJ1-2; D is perhaps TRBD1 (5 bases). The CDR3 sequence is 16 residues long. Germline V gene data show CDR1 as GTSNPN and CDR2 as SVGIG (reference sequence). Trimming took off 4 bases at V and 3 bases at J, with 21 bases between the two ends. Looking up the rest from reference TRBV30 and TRBJ1-2 gives the full variable domain: SQTIHQWPATLVQPVGSPLSLECTVEGTSNPNLYWYRQAAGRGLQLLFYSVGIGQISSEVPQNLSASRPQDRQFILSSKKLLLSDSGFYLCAWTPLVGGDHYGYTFGSGTRLTVV.

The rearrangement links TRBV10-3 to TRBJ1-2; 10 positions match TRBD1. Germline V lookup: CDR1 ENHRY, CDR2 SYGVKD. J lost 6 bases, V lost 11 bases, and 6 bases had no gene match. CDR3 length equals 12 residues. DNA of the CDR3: TGTGCCCTCCGGGACAGGGGCGATGGCTACACCTTC. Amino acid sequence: CALRDRGDGYTF.

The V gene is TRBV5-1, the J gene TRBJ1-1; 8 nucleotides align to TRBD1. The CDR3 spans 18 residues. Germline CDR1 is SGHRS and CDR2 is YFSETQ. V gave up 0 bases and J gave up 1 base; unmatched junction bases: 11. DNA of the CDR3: TGCGCCAGCAGCTTGGGACAGGGGAGGGGGGTAGGGAACACTGAAGCTTTCTTT. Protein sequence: CASSLGQGRGVGNTEAFF. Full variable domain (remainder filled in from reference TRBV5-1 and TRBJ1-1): KAGVTQTPRYLIKTRGQQVTLSCSPISGHRSVSWYQQTPGQGLQFLFEYFSETQRNKGNFPGRFSGRQFSNSRSEMNVSTLELGDSALYLCASSLGQGRGVGNTEAFFGQGTRLTVV.

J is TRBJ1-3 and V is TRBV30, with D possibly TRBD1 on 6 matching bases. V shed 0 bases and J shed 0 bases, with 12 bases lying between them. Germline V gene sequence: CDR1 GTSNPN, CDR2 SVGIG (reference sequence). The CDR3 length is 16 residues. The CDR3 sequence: CAWSVRQAGSGNTIYF. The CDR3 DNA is TGTGCCTGGAGTGTACGACAGGCCGGCTCTGGAAACACCATATATTTT.

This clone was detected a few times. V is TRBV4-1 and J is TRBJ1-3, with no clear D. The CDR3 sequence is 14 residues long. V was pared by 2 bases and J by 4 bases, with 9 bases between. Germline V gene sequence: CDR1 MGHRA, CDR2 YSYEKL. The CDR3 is CASSQSLQGNTIYF. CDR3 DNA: TGCGCCAGCAGCCAATCCTTGCAGGGAAACACCATATATTTT.

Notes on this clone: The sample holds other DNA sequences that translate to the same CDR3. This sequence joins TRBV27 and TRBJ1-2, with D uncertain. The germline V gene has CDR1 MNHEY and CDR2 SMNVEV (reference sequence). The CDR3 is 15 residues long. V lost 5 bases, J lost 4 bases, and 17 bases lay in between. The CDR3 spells CASSPWTGSLYGYTF. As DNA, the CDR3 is TGTGCCAGCAGTCCATGGACGGGGTCCCTCTATGGCTACACCTTC.

CDR3 protein: CAWSIASVYQETQYF. The CDR3 coding sequence is TGTGCCTGGAGTATCGCTAGTGTGTACCAAGAGACCCAGTACTTC. The chain is built from TRBV30 and TRBJ2-5; D unresolved. The ends were cut back, 2 bases at V and 0 bases at J, with 13 bases in the middle. This CDR3 has 15 residues. Looked up from germline, CDR1 is GTSNPN and CDR2 is SVGIG (reference sequence).

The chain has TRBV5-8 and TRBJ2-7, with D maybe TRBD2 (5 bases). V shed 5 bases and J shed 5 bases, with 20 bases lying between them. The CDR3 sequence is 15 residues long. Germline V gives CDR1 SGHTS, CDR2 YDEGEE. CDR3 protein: CASSLLPGNINEQYF. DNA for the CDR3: TGTGCCAGCAGTTTACTACCCGGGAACATCAACGAGCAGTACTTC.

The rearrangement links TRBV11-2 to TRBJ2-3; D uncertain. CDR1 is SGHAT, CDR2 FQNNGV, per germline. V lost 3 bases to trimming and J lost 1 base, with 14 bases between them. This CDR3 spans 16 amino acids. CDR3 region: CASSFELRARTDTQYF. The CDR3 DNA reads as TGTGCCAGCAGCTTTGAACTACGCGCACGCACAGATACGCAGTATTTT.

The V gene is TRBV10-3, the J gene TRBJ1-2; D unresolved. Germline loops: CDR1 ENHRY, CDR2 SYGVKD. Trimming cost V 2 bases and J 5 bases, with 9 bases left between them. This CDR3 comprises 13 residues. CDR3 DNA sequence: TGTGCCATCAGTGAGGGGCCGAAGTATGGCTACACCTTC. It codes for CAISEGPKYGYTF.

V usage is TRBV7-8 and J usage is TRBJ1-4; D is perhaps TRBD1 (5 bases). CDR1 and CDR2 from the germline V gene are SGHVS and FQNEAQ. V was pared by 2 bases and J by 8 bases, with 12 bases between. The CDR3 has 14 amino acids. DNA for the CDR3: TGTGCCAGCAGCTTAAAGGGGCCGGAAGAAAAACTGTTTTTT. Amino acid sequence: CASSLKGPEEKLFF.

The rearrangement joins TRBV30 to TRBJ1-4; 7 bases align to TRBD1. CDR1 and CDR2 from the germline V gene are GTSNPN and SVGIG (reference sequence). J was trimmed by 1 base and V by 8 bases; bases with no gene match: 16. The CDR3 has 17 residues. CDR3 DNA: TGTGCCGGACTGCAGGGGACAGCAAAGTTAACTAATGAAAAACTGTTTTTT. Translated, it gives CAGLQGTAKLTNEKLFF.

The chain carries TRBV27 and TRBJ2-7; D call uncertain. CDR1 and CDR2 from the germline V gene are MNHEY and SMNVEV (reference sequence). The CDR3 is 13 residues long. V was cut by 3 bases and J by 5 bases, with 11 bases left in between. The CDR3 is CASSFREYHEQYF. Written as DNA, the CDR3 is TGTGCCAGCAGTTTCCGCGAATACCACGAGCAGTACTTC.

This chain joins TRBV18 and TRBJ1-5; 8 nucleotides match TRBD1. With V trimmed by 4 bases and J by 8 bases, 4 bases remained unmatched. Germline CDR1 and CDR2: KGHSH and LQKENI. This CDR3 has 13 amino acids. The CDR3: CASSQPGGEPQHF. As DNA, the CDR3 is TGTGCCAGCTCACAGCCAGGGGGCGAGCCCCAGCATTTT. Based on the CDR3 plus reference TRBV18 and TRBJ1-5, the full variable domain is NAGVMQNPRHLVRRRGQEARLRCSPMKGHSHVYWYRQLPEEGLKFMVYLQKENIIDESGMPKERFSAEFPKEGPSILRIQQVVRGDSAAYFCASSQPGGEPQHFGDGTRLSIL.

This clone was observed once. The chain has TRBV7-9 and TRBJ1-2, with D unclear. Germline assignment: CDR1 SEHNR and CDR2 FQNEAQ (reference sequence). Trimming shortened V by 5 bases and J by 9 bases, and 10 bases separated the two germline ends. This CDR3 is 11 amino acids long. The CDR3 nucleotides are TGTGCCAGCAGCCCCGGAGGGAGCTACACCTTC. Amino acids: CASSPGGSYTF.

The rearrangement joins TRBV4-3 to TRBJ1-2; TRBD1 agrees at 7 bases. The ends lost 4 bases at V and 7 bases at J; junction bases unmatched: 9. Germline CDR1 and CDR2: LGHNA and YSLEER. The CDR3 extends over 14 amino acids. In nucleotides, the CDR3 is TGCGCCAGCAGCCTCGGGACAGATAACCTTGGCTACACCTTC. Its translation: CASSLGTDNLGYTF.

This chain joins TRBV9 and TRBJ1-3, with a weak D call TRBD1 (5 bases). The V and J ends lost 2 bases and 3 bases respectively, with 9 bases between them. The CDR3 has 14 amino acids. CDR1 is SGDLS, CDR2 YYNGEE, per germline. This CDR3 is CASSVLQGGNTIYF. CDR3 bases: TGTGCCAGCAGCGTTCTTCAGGGTGGAAACACCATATATTTT.

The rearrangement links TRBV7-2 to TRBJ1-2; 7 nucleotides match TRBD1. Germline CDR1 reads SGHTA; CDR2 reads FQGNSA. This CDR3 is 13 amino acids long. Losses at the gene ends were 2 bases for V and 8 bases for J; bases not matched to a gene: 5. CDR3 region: CASSLRGLEGYTF. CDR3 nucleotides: TGTGCCAGCAGCTTAAGGGGGCTAGAGGGCTACACCTTC.

The CDR3 region has the DNA TGTGCCAGCATGGGGCGCCGACCCTACGAGCAGTACTTC. Its translation is CASMGRRPYEQYF. This chain joins TRBV6-5 and TRBJ2-7, with TRBD1 as a possible D gene (5 bases). The CDR3 is 13 amino acids. The germline V gene has CDR1 MNHEY and CDR2 SVGAGI. Between the trimmed V and J ends, which lost 7 bases and 2 bases, there was a span of 12 bases.

CDR3 DNA sequence: TGTGCCAGCGTCCGGGATAGCACAGATACGCAGTATTTT. Protein sequence: CASVRDSTDTQYF. J is TRBJ2-3 and V is TRBV27; a weak D match, TRBD2 (5 bases). The CDR3 extends over 13 amino acids. V was pared by 8 bases and J by 0 bases, with 9 bases between. Germline CDR1 and CDR2: MNHEY and SMNVEV (reference sequence).

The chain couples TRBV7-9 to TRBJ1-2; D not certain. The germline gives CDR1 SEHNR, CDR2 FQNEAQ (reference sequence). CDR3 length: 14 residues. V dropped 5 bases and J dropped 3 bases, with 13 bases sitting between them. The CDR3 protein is CASSRSDQDYGYTF. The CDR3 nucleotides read TGTGCCAGCAGCCGCTCCGACCAGGACTATGGCTACACCTTC.